One sample yielded the 27 T cell receptor beta chains listed below, sequenced in a study of blood T cell repertoires in COVID-19. TCRdb keeps only in-frame clones here, not all; method: immunoSEQ multiplex PCR. The data show approximately 170,000 clones, with 65% to 85% seen just once and approximately 4% held by the top ten. The sequencing sample was made of PBMCs or T cells enriched from blood (not recorded which). All receptors come from a woman aged 45-59 years in a cohort exposed to, infected with or recovered from COVID-19 (not recorded which).

The chain is built from TRBV11-3 and TRBJ2-3, with TRBD2 as a possible D gene (6 bases). CDR3 length: 14 amino acids. Germline V gene lookup returns CDR1 SGHNT and CDR2 YENEEA. Trimming cost V 3 bases and J 2 bases, with 9 bases left between them. CDR3 loop: CASSFRGITDTQYF. The CDR3 region has the DNA TGTGCCAGCAGCTTCCGCGGGATCACAGATACGCAGTATTTT.

The chain is built from TRBV7-9 and TRBJ2-1, with unresolved D. The V gene's germline CDR1 is SEHNR and CDR2 FQNEAQ (reference sequence). This CDR3 is 13 amino acids long. Trimming took off 4 bases at V and 6 bases at J, with 10 bases between the two ends. The CDR3 DNA reads TGTGCCAGCAGCTCCCAAAGCCCCAATGAGCAGTTCTTC. This sequence encodes CASSSQSPNEQFF.

J is TRBJ2-1 and V is TRBV18; D unclear. CDR1 is KGHSH and CDR2 is LQKENI in the germline V gene. The CDR3 contains 15 residues. Trimming pared 4 bases from V and 5 bases from J, leaving 15 bases between. CDR3 DNA sequence: TGTGCCAGCTCACTTACCCGCCTCTATGACAATGAGCAGTTCTTC. As protein: CASSLTRLYDNEQFF.

This chain joins TRBV10-3 and TRBJ2-1; 10 nucleotides align to TRBD2. V gave up 4 bases and J gave up 0 bases; unmatched junction bases: 3. There are 16 residues in the CDR3. Germline V CDR1 and CDR2: ENHRY, SYGVKD. The CDR3 spells CAISALAGVSYNEQFF. DNA for the CDR3: TGTGCCATCAGTGCCCTAGCGGGGGTCTCCTACAATGAGCAGTTCTTC.

This chain connects TRBV5-5 to TRBJ2-3; the D is unclear. This CDR3 spans 16 amino acids. V lost 0 bases, J lost 0 bases, and 11 bases lay in between. CDR1 and CDR2 from the germline V gene are SGHKS and YYEKEE (reference sequence). DNA for the CDR3: TGTGCCAGCAGCTTGGTAGTCCCTTCTAGCACAGATACGCAGTATTTT. This codes for CASSLVVPSSTDTQYF.

J is TRBJ1-5 and V is TRBV27; tentative D call: TRBD1 (6 bases). Trimming cost V 6 bases and J 6 bases, with 18 bases left between them. Per germline, CDR1 MNHEY and CDR2 SMNVEV (reference sequence). The CDR3 runs to 15 residues. CDR3 sequence: CASSIGGGGFQPQHF. The CDR3 nucleotides read TGTGCCAGCAGCATAGGGGGGGGAGGATTTCAGCCCCAGCATTTT.

CDR3 nucleotide sequence: TGTGCCAGCAGTTTATTACAGGGATGGGCTGAAGCTTTCTTT. It codes for CASSLLQGWAEAFF. This rearrangement joins TRBV28 to TRBJ1-1; possible D gene TRBD1, 6 bases. The CDR3 spans 14 residues. Germline loops: CDR1 MDHEN, CDR2 SYDVKM. The V gene lost 1 base and the J gene lost 6 bases, with 12 bases spanning the gap. Full variable domain (remainder filled in from reference TRBV28 and TRBJ1-1): DVKVTQSSRYLVKRTGEKVFLECVQDMDHENMFWYRQDPGLGLRLIYFSYDVKMKEKGDIPEGYSVSREKKERFSLILESASTNQTSMYLCASSLLQGWAEAFFGQGTRLTVV.

The rearrangement uses TRBV6-5 and TRBJ2-3; D is perhaps TRBD2 (6 bases). The V end was cut by 5 bases, the J end by 0 bases, with 9 bases between. The CDR3 loop spans 14 amino acids. Looked up from germline, CDR1 is MNHEY and CDR2 is SVGAGI. CDR3 protein: CASSRDSSTDTQYF. The DNA of the CDR3 is TGTGCCAGCAGTCGGGACTCCAGCACAGATACGCAGTATTTT.

The CDR3 reads CASSYSSGVLNEQYF. The CDR3 region has the DNA TGTGCCAGCAGTTACTCATCGGGAGTTCTGAACGAGCAGTACTTC. The chain is built from TRBV6-5 and TRBJ2-7; tentative D call: TRBD2 (6 bases). Trimming cost V 0 bases and J 5 bases, with 14 bases left between them. CDR1 and CDR2 from the germline V gene are MNHEY and SVGAGI. This CDR3 spans 15 amino acids.

The rearrangement joins TRBV27 to TRBJ1-5; 11 nucleotides match TRBD1. CDR1 and CDR2 (germline): MNHEY, SMNVEV (reference sequence). The CDR3 spans 17 residues. With 7 bases clipped from V and 7 bases from J, the junction kept 15 bases outside the gene matches. The CDR3 sequence is CASTNPSWTGGWQPQHF. CDR3 coding DNA: TGTGCCAGCACCAATCCCTCTTGGACAGGGGGCTGGCAGCCCCAGCATTTT.

The V call is TRBV29-1, the J call TRBJ2-1, with 8 nucleotides matching TRBD1. Germline V gene lookup returns CDR1 SQVTM and CDR2 ANQGSEA. The CDR3 consists of 14 residues. J lost 9 bases, V lost 2 bases, and 9 bases had no gene match. In DNA form, the CDR3 reads TGCAGCGTTGAACAGGGGGCAGGGTTAGGTGAGCAGTTCTTC. Translating it yields CSVEQGAGLGEQFF.

About this clone: A read error may produce the germline difference seen at one junction end. The gene calls are TRBV7-7 and TRBJ2-5; 8 nucleotides line up with TRBD1. The CDR3 sequence is 15 residues long. Germline V gene data show CDR1 as SSHAT and CDR2 as FNYEAQ (reference sequence). In DNA, the CDR3 is TGTGCTAGCAGCTTAGCTGGACAGGGTTTGGGGACCCAGTACTTC. It is translated as CASSLAGQGLGTQYF.

The chain links TRBV18 to TRBJ2-1; 12 nucleotides line up with TRBD1. V lost 5 bases and J lost 6; bases outside the gene matches: 5. The CDR3 spans 15 residues. Per the germline V gene, CDR1 is KGHSH and CDR2 is LQKENI. The DNA of the CDR3 is TGTGCCAGCTCATCGGGACAGGGGGCCTTCAATGAGCAGTTCTTC. Translating gives CASSSGQGAFNEQFF.

J is TRBJ1-1 and V is TRBV13, with a possible D match to TRBD1 (6 bases). Germline V CDR1 and CDR2: PRHDT, FYEKMQ (reference sequence). The CDR3 consists of 14 residues. Trimming removed 4 bases at V and 7 bases at J, with 16 bases between. CDR3 sequence reads: CASSSFAGGLEAFF. CDR3 DNA: TGTGCCAGCAGCTCCTTCGCGGGGGGCCTTGAAGCTTTCTTT. The full variable domain, in which reference TRBV13 and TRBJ1-1 provide the parts outside the CDR3, is AAGVIQSPRHLIKEKRETATLKCYPIPRHDTVYWYQQGPGQDPQFLISFYEKMQSDKGSIPDRFSAQQFSDYHSELNMSSLELGDSALYFCASSSFAGGLEAFFGQGTRLTVV.

This clone was detected a few times. The rearrangement links TRBV12-5 to TRBJ2-7, with TRBD2 identical over 8 bases. The germline gives CDR1 LGHNT, CDR2 FRNRAP. The CDR3 runs to 16 residues. Trimming at V came to 3 bases and at J to 4 bases, leaving 11 bases not matched to a gene. CDR3 nucleotide sequence: TGTGCTAGTGGTTTCTCCCTCCCGGGGGGGGTATACGAGCAGTACTTC. Its translation: CASGFSLPGGVYEQYF.

The V call is TRBV10-3, the J call TRBJ1-2; perhaps TRBD1 as D (6 bases). CDR1 is ENHRY, CDR2 SYGVKD, per germline. The CDR3 sequence is 13 residues long. Trimming took off 5 bases at V and 5 bases at J, with 12 bases between the two ends. The CDR3 sequence: CAISTDRGYGYTF. The DNA for the CDR3 is TGTGCCATCAGTACGGACAGAGGTTATGGCTACACCTTC.

The chain carries TRBV28 and TRBJ2-1; 8 bases are shared with TRBD2. This CDR3 contains 16 residues. After removal of 6 bases from V and 7 bases from J, the junction contained 14 bases not matched to a gene. Germline V gene sequence: CDR1 MDHEN, CDR2 SYDVKM. The CDR3 region is CASSNRLPGGANEQFF. CDR3 in DNA: TGTGCCAGCAGCAACAGACTTCCGGGAGGGGCTAATGAGCAGTTCTTC.

This clone has just one count. The J gene is TRBJ1-1, the V gene TRBV11-2, with D unresolved. This CDR3 is 13 amino acids long. Germline CDR1 and CDR2: SGHAT and FQNNGV. V dropped 3 bases and J dropped 7 bases, with 12 bases sitting between them. CDR3 nucleotide sequence: TGTGCCAGCAGCTTGGGCAGCCCAATTGAAGCTTTCTTT. This encodes CASSLGSPIEAFF.

The gene calls are TRBV7-9 and TRBJ1-4, with a possible D match to TRBD1 (5 bases). The CDR3 consists of 19 residues. CDR1 SEHNR and CDR2 FQNEAQ come from the germline V gene (reference sequence). The V end lost 7 bases, the J end lost 0 bases, and 24 bases lay between the germline ends. The CDR3 DNA sequence: TGTGCCAGCACCTCGAGCCGACAGCCCCCGAACCCAACTAATGAAAAACTGTTTTTT. Translating it yields CASTSSRQPPNPTNEKLFF.

The genes are TRBV9 and TRBJ2-3, with unresolved D. The V gene lost 1 base and the J gene lost 2 bases, with 8 bases spanning the gap. CDR3 size: 14 residues. Per the germline V gene, CDR1 is SGDLS and CDR2 is YYNGEE. This CDR3 is CASSVTSLTDTQYF. CDR3 DNA sequence: TGTGCCAGCAGCGTAACTTCTCTCACAGATACGCAGTATTTT.

In DNA form, the CDR3 reads TGTGCCAGCAGCTCGATCTCGGGGGACAGGGGGTCGGAGACCCAGTACTTC. Its protein is CASSSISGDRGSETQYF. The chain couples TRBV13 to TRBJ2-5, with 11 bases matching TRBD1. Per the germline V gene, CDR1 is PRHDT and CDR2 is FYEKMQ (reference sequence). CDR3 length: 17 amino acids. V lost 4 bases, J lost 5 bases, and 12 bases stayed unmatched.

This clone was seen more than once but under ten times. The CDR3 loop reads CATFEGAEQYF. The CDR3, as DNA: TGTGCCACTTTCGAGGGGGCTGAGCAGTACTTC. The V and J genes are TRBV28 and TRBJ2-7; 7 bases align to TRBD1. V was pared by 10 bases and J by 7 bases, with 7 bases of the junction left unmatched. The CDR3 covers 11 residues. Germline CDR1 and CDR2: MDHEN and SYDVKM.

This clone was counted between two and nine times. The chain has TRBV28 and TRBJ2-7; TRBD1 might be the D (6 bases). The V end was cut by 4 bases, the J end by 6 bases, with 22 bases between. This CDR3 is 16 amino acids long. In germline, CDR1 is MDHEN, CDR2 SYDVKM. Here the CDR3 reads CASSYNWGRGAFEQYF. The DNA for the CDR3 is TGTGCCAGCAGTTACAACTGGGGGCGCGGTGCGTTCGAGCAGTACTTC.

The rearrangement uses TRBV27 and TRBJ1-1, with a possible D match to TRBD1 (5 bases). Germline assignment: CDR1 MNHEY and CDR2 SMNVEV (reference sequence). V lost 3 bases and J lost 5, with 10 bases in between. This CDR3 region has 13 residues. CDR3 residues: CASSLGGETEAFF. As DNA, the CDR3 is TGTGCCAGCAGTTTGGGAGGGGAGACTGAAGCTTTCTTT.

The J gene is TRBJ1-5, the V gene TRBV5-1, with a possible D match to TRBD1 (6 bases). CDR1 SGHRS and CDR2 YFSETQ come from the germline V gene. The CDR3 has 19 amino acids. V was cut by 0 bases and J by 0 bases, with 19 bases left in between. CDR3 in DNA: TGCGCCAGCAGCTTGGCTCGGGAGGGGGGGACCTATAGCAATCAGCCCCAGCATTTT. Translation gives CASSLAREGGTYSNQPQHF. The variable domain in full, completed from reference TRBV5-1 and TRBJ1-5, reads KAGVTQTPRYLIKTRGQQVTLSCSPISGHRSVSWYQQTPGQGLQFLFEYFSETQRNKGNFPGRFSGRQFSNSRSEMNVSTLELGDSALYLCASSLAREGGTYSNQPQHFGDGTRLSIL.

This chain uses TRBV2 with TRBJ1-5; D uncertain. In germline, CDR1 is SNHLY, CDR2 FYNNEI. V lost 5 bases and J 4 bases, leaving 9 bases between the germline ends. This CDR3 region has 13 residues. The CDR3 reads CASSPGGNQPQHF. The CDR3 bases are TGTGCCAGCAGTCCGGGTGGGAATCAGCCCCAGCATTTT.

The J gene is TRBJ1-2, the V gene TRBV6-5; tentatively, D is TRBD1 (5 bases). Germline V gives CDR1 MNHEY, CDR2 SVGAGI. V was cut by 2 bases and J by 6 bases, with 10 bases left in between. The CDR3 is 13 residues long. The CDR3 protein is CASSYDRRNGYTF. The CDR3 coding sequence is TGTGCCAGCAGTTACGACAGAAGGAATGGCTACACCTTC.